The T cell receptor beta chain described here comes from a study of blood T cells in healthy people across ages. Isolation yielded PBMCs, at least 7 million per sample, in every case. CDR1 MNHEY and CDR2 SVGAGI come from the germline V gene. This CDR3 comprises 14 residues. Combining a sample-barcoded 5' primer with a J-beta primer mix, a second PCR ran for about 7 to 11 cycles. One entry per CDR3 protein, called by TCRdb with MiXCR from the 5' RACE reads. The table lists about 1.6 million distinct CDR3 sequences, about 32% of them singletons. Points on this clonotype: No antigen is known for it. Sequence at one end of the junction differs from germline and may be a read error.

Study results and caveats: Comparison with aged donors showed that long-lived donors had more naive CD4+ cells and higher diversity. Older age coincided with a roughly linear decline in TCR beta diversity per million T cells.

This receptor was taken from a woman under 40 in good health. Source material: blood. The V gene is TRBV6-5, the J gene TRBJ2-3, with D maybe TRBD2 (5 bases). Written as DNA, the CDR3 is TGTGCCGGCAGTTACTCGGTCGGGATAAATACGCAGTATTTT. Translation gives CAGSYSVGINTQYF.